This T cell receptor beta chain emerged from a study of beta chain features in type 1 diabetes. Study background: Cells sorted and examined across all samples totaled approximately 110 million.

Study-wide points: The VDJ junctions of type 1 diabetes patients carried fewer insertions and more deletions.

About this clone: Its antigen is as yet unknown.

Germline CDR1 and CDR2: SGHTA and FQGNSA. The V gene end was trimmed by 5 bases and the J gene end by 1 base; junction bases not matched to a gene: 8. This CDR3 has 15 residues. As every portion of the isolated RNA was reverse transcribed, the sequencing read expressed TCRB transcripts. Here immunoSEQ multiplex PCR was the method, and the copy in TCRdb shows in-frame clones only, minus some. The sample includes 970,000 or so clones, under 20% of them seen just once. This TCR was recovered from a woman under 30 in good health. The specimen sequenced was naive CD4+ T cells from blood. The V call is TRBV7-2, the J call TRBJ2-7; the match to TRBD2 covers 7 bases. The CDR3 nucleotides are TGTGCCAGCAGCCCGGGGGGTTTCAGATCCTACGAGCAGTACTTC. This gives the protein CASSPGGFRSYEQYF.